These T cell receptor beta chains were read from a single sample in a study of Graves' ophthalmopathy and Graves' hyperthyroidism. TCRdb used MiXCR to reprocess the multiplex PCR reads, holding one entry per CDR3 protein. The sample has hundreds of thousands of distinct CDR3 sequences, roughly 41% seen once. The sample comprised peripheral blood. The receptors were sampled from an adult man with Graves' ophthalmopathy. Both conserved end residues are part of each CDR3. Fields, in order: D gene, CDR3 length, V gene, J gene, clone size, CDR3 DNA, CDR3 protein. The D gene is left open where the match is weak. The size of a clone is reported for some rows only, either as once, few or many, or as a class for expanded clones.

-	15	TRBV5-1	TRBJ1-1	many	TGCGCCAGCAGCGCCCTGACAGGCATGAACACTGAAGCTTTCTTT	CASSALTGMNTEAFF
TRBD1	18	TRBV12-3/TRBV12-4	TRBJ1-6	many	TGTGCCAGCAGTCCACGGCGGTGGCGTGGGACAGTAGATTCACCCCTCCACTTT	CASSPRRWRGTVDSPLHF
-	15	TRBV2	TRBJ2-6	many	TGTGCCAGCAGTGAGGGGAGAGCTGGGGCCAACGTCCTGACTTTC	CASSEGRAGANVLTF
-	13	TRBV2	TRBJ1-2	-	TGTGCCAGCAGTGGTGTCCGGGCCTATGGCTACACCTTC	CASSGVRAYGYTF
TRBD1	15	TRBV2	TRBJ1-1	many	TGTGCCAGCAGAGAGTATGGACAGGCGAACACTGAAGCTTTCTTT	CASREYGQANTEAFF
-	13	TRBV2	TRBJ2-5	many	TGTGCCAGCACGGACAGATCCCAAGAGACCCAGTACTTC	CASTDRSQETQYF
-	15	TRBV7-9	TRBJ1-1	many	TGTGCCAGCAGCTTCGTGATGGGGGTTGGAACTGAAGCTTTCTTT	CASSFVMGVGTEAFF
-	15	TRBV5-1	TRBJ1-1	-	TGCGCCAGCAGCTTGGCGGAGAGGGCAAACACTGAAGCTTTCTTT	CASSLAERANTEAFF
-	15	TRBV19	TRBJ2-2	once	TGTGCCAGCAGACTACGGGGAGAGCTCACCGGGGAGCTGTTTTTT	CASRLRGELTGELFF
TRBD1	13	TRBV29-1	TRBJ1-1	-	TGCAGCGTTGAACAGGGGGCCGGCACTGAAGCTTTCTTT	CSVEQGAGTEAFF
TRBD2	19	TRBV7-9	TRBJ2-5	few	TGTGCCAGCAGCCCCCCGACTTTTGGACTAGCGGGAGTTAGAGAGACCCAGTACTTC	CASSPPTFGLAGVRETQYF
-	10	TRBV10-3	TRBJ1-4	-	TGTGCCAGCAGCCGCGGAAAACTGTTTTTT	CASSRGKLFF
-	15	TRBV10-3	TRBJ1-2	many	TGTGCCAGCAGTGACCCGGCCGACGGACACTATGGCTACACCTTC	CASSDPADGHYGYTF
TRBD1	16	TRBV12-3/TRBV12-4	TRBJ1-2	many	TGTGCCAGCAGTTTTCGTAGGGGGCAGGGAAACTATGGCTACACCTTC	CASSFRRGQGNYGYTF
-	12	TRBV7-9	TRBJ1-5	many	TGTGCCAGCAGCGCGAGGGAGCAGCCCCAGCATTTT	CASSAREQPQHF
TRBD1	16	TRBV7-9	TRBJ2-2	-	TGTGCCAGCAGAACTTCGGACAGGGCCGTCACCGGGGAGCTGTTTTTT	CASRTSDRAVTGELFF
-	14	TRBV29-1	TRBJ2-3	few	TGCAGCGTCCCTGGGGCGGGGTGGCGAGATACGCAGTATTTT	CSVPGAGWRDTQYF
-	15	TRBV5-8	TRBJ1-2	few	TGTGCCAGCAGCTTGGCCCAGGGAGGAAAATATGGCTACACCTTC	CASSLAQGGKYGYTF
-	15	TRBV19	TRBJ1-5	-	TGTGCCAGTAGTATAGGGGGGGGGGGCAATCAGCCCCAGCATTTT	CASSIGGGGNQPQHF
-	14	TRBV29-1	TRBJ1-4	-	TGCAGCGTTGAAGATTGGGGGCGTAATGAAAAACTGTTTTTT	CSVEDWGRNEKLFF
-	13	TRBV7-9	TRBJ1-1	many	TGTGCCAGCAGCCCTGGCATGAACACTGAAGCTTTCTTT	CASSPGMNTEAFF
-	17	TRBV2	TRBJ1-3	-	TGTGCCAGCAGGGACTTACCCGGACGGTTCTCTGGAAACACCATATATTTT	CASRDLPGRFSGNTIYF
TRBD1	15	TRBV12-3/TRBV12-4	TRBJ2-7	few	TGTGCCAGCAGTTTTGTACAGGGGGCTCTCTACGAGCAGTACTTC	CASSFVQGALYEQYF
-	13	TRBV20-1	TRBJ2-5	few	TGCAGTGCCCGGTGGCGGGTACAAGAGACCCAGTACTTC	CSARWRVQETQYF
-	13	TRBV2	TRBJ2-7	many	TGTGCCAGCAGCAGGGGAGGGATCTACGAGCAGTACTTC	CASSRGGIYEQYF
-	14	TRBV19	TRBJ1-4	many	TGTGCCAGTAGTATTATCTCGGGGAATGAAAAACTGTTTTTT	CASSIISGNEKLFF
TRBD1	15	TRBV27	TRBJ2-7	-	TGTGCCAGCAACCCGGGGGGGACAGGGGAATACGAGCAGTACTTC	CASNPGGTGEYEQYF
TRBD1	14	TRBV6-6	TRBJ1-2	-	TGTGCCAGCAAAAAGACAGGGGACTCCTATGGCTACACCTTC	CASKKTGDSYGYTF
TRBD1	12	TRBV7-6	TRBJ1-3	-	TGTGCCAGCAGCCCAGGGGGAAACACCGTATATTTT	CASSPGGNTVYF
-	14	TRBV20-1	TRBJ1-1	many	TGCAGTGCTAGAGTCTTGGGGGCCTGGCCTGAAGCTTTCTTT	CSARVLGAWPEAFF
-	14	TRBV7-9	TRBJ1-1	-	TGTGCCAGCAGCTTAGAGGTAACCGGCACTGAAGCTTTCTTT	CASSLEVTGTEAFF
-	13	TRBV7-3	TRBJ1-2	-	TGTGCCAGCAGCTTAACAGACAGCTCTGGAAACACCTTC	CASSLTDSSGNTF
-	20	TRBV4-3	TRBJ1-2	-	TGCGCCAGCAGCCAAGATGCCCTCGGACTGAACCCTAGGGCTCACCATGGCTACACCTTC	CASSQDALGLNPRAHHGYTF
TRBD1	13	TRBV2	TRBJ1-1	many	TGTGCCACCCGAGGGGGCCCGGGGACTGAAGCTTTCTTT	CATRGGPGTEAFF
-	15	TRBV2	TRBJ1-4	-	TGTGCCAGCAGTATCAGGGGCTATGGCGGAGAAAAACTGTTTTTT	CASSIRGYGGEKLFF
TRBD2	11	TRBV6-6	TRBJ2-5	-	TGTGCCATCAGCGGGGGCGAGGCCCAGTACTTC	CAISGGEAQYF
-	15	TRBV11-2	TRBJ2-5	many	TGTGCCAGCAGCTTCCCGGGCACGGCAGGCGAGACCCAGTACTTC	CASSFPGTAGETQYF
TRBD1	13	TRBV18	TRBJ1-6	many	TGTGCCAGCTCACCCGGGACAGCCGACGTCCTCCACTTT	CASSPGTADVLHF
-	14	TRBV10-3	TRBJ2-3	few	TGTGCCATCACCCAAGGAACTAGCACAGATACGCAGTATTTT	CAITQGTSTDTQYF
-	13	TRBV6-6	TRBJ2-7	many	TGTGCCAGCAGTTACGGTCCCGACGACGAGCAGTACTTC	CASSYGPDDEQYF
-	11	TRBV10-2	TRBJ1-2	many	TGCGCCAGCAGTGTTCGGGGTGTCTACACCTTC	CASSVRGVYTF